This TCR beta chain was recorded in a study of beta chain features in type 1 diabetes. Study conclusions and caveats: PCR, the amplification step, might favor shorter templates, equally in patients and controls. Small HLA sub-analyses could not settle whether HLA shapes TCRB rearrangement. Patients' naive, central memory and Treg TCRB repertoires seemed closer to one another than those of healthy donors. In all four CD4+ subsets, TCRB CDR3 length was significantly, moderately reduced in type 1 diabetes.

The CDR3 runs 14 residues. From germline, CDR1 is GTSNPN and CDR2 SVGIG (reference sequence). The V segment lost 3 bases and the J segment 9 bases; nucleotides outside the gene matches: 9. Sorted cells reached over 95% purity in every population. Expressed TCRB transcripts were sequenced because the isolated RNA had all been reverse transcribed beforehand. Profiled with immunoSEQ multiplex PCR; TCRdb holds only in-frame clones, not every one. Of around 180,000 clones in the sample, about 7.9% are singletons; the top ten hold under 0.6%. Worth noting for this clone: The antigen remains undetermined.

The chain combines TRBV30 with TRBJ2-1, with 9 bases lining up with TRBD2. Sequenced: central memory CD4+ T cells from blood. The source is a man between 18 and 35 years old with type 1 diabetes. In DNA, the CDR3 is TGTGCCTGGAGCGATATAGCGGGAGATCTTGAGCAGTTCTTC. Amino acids: CAWSDIAGDLEQFF.